The clone carrying this T cell receptor beta chain appeared a few times. Its antigen is undetermined. The data were taken from a study of T cell repertoires in aging, cancer and after chemotherapy. The length of the CDR3 is 16 residues. Germline CDR1 is KGHSH and CDR2 is LQKENI. V lost 3 bases, J lost 5 bases, and 5 bases stayed unmatched. Findings and caveats of the study: Untreated cancer patients had significantly lower blood TCR diversity than age-matched healthy donors. These repertoire data do not allow conclusions about immunological memory after chemotherapy. Median generation probability rose over the chemotherapy interval in each cancer cohort, suggesting rebound thymic output.

The template was genomic DNA from peripheral blood, not RNA. TRB rearrangements spanning V, D and J were amplified using mixed TRB-A/B primers. TCRdb fed the multiplex PCR reads into MiXCR, producing one record per CDR3 protein. The repertoire holds about 10,000 distinct CDR3 sequences, with roughly 39% as singletons. Sequenced sample: blood. The clonotype comes from a human donor in good health. The V gene is TRBV18, the J gene TRBJ2-2, with 11 bases that match TRBD2. CDR3: CASSPLAGGGTGELFF. As DNA, the CDR3 is TGTGCCAGCTCACCTCTAGCGGGAGGCGGAACCGGGGAGCTGTTTTTT.